What follows are 27 T cell receptor beta chains derived from one specimen sequenced in a study of T cell repertoires in cytomegalovirus infection. For these receptors, no antigen is known. TCRdb processed the reads anew with MiXCR; each CDR3 protein has one entry. The repertoire holds about 890,000 distinct CDR3 sequences, with around 29% as singletons. Sequences were derived from cultured CD8+ T cells from PBMCs, sampled from culture after CMV antigen stimulation. The receptors shown here come from a human donor in good health (CMV status not recorded). Some clones in this sample may be carry-over from other donors' samples.

V and J are TRBV7-4 and TRBJ2-1; 7 nucleotides agree with TRBD2. V lost 6 bases and J lost 2; bases outside the gene matches: 7. The germline V gene encodes CDR1 SGHVT and CDR2 SQSDAQ. CDR3 length equals 15 residues. CDR3 coding DNA: TGTGCCAGCAGTTTGGGGGGGGTGGCCTACAATGAGCAGTTCTTC. Translation: CASSLGGVAYNEQFF.

The chain recombines TRBV14 with TRBJ2-1; TRBD1 aligns across 8 bases. The length of the CDR3 is 14 residues. Germline V gives CDR1 SGHDN, CDR2 FVKESK. The junction had 4 bases not matched to a gene; V was cut back by 7 bases and J by 2 bases. The CDR3 sequence is CASNRQGPYNEQFF. CDR3 DNA sequence: TGTGCCAGCAACCGACAGGGGCCCTACAATGAGCAGTTCTTC.

This clonotype was picked up a small number of times. This chain joins TRBV27 and TRBJ2-3; D unresolved. Germline loops: CDR1 MNHEY, CDR2 SMNVEV (reference sequence). V was pared by 1 base and J by 0 bases, with 11 bases between. The CDR3 length is 16 residues. This chain's CDR3 is CASSLWLTPSTDTQYF. Here the CDR3 DNA reads TGTGCCAGCAGTTTATGGTTAACACCTAGCACAGATACGCAGTATTTT.

This sequence joins TRBV20-1 and TRBJ1-1, with D unclear. The CDR3 loop spans 12 amino acids. Trimming took 4 bases from V and 4 from J, leaving 10 bases between them. Germline V CDR1 and CDR2: DFQATT, SNEGSKA (reference sequence). CDR3 protein: CSATSQRTEAFF. The CDR3 coding sequence is TGCAGTGCTACCTCCCAGCGCACTGAAGCTTTCTTT.

The genes are TRBV28 and TRBJ1-1, with D possibly TRBD1 on 5 matching bases. The CDR3 sequence is 15 residues long. Germline V gene lookup returns CDR1 MDHEN and CDR2 SYDVKM. V was trimmed by 3 bases and J by 4 bases, leaving 15 bases between them. This chain's CDR3 is CASSFWGVDRTEAFF. Written as DNA, the CDR3 is TGTGCCAGCAGTTTCTGGGGGGTGGATCGCACTGAAGCTTTCTTT.

The sample holds a few counts of this clonotype. In DNA, the CDR3 is TGTGCCAGCAGTTTTAACAGGGGGAACACCGGGGAGCTGTTTTTT. Its translation is CASSFNRGNTGELFF. V usage is TRBV6-5 and J usage is TRBJ2-2, with 7 bases matching TRBD1. CDR1 MNHEY and CDR2 SVGAGI come from the germline V gene. The CDR3 has 15 residues. The V gene end was trimmed by 4 bases and the J gene end by 1 base; junction bases not matched to a gene: 3.

V gene TRBV2 combines with J gene TRBJ2-7, with 12 bases matching TRBD1. Trimming took 4 bases from V and 5 from J; bases not matched to a gene: 6. The CDR3 has 15 amino acids. The germline V gene encodes CDR1 SNHLY and CDR2 FYNNEI. The CDR3 loop is CASSGSGQGAHEQYF. CDR3 DNA: TGTGCCAGCAGTGGCTCGGGACAGGGGGCCCACGAGCAGTACTTC. The full variable domain, rest sourced from reference TRBV2 and TRBJ2-7, is EPEVTQTPSHQVTQMGQEVILRCVPISNHLYFYWYRQILGQKVEFLVSFYNNEISEKSEIFDDQFSVERPDGSNFTLKIRSTKLEDSAMYFCASSGSGQGAHEQYFGPGTRLTVT.

This clonotype appeared many times. This chain connects TRBV7-6 to TRBJ2-7; D is uncertain. V was pared by 1 base and J by 2 bases, with 9 bases between. The CDR3 has 14 residues. The germline CDR1 and CDR2 sequences are SGHVS and FNYEAQ. The CDR3 sequence: CASSLGAKPYEQYF. The CDR3 bases are TGTGCCAGCAGCTTAGGAGCAAAGCCCTACGAGCAGTACTTC.

This clonotype was detected a few times. The J gene is TRBJ1-2, the V gene TRBV15; maybe TRBD1 (5 bases). CDR1 LNHNV and CDR2 YYDKDF come from the germline V gene (reference sequence). V shed 5 bases and J shed 6 bases, with 19 bases lying between them. The CDR3 consists of 15 residues. The DNA of the CDR3 is TGTGCCACCAGCGCACCGGTGGGGGAATGGCATGGCTACACCTTC. Protein product: CATSAPVGEWHGYTF.

With regard to this clonotype: Sequence at one end of the junction differs from germline and may be a read error. CDR3 in DNA: TGTGGCAGCAGTTTGAGTGTGACAGGGGATTCACCCCTCCACTTT. Translating gives CGSSLSVTGDSPLHF. This chain links TRBV6-5 with TRBJ1-6, with 8 positions matching TRBD1. CDR1 and CDR2 from the germline V gene are MNHEY and SVGAGI. The CDR3 length is 15 residues.

In its sample, this clonotype was seen a few times. This chain connects TRBV2 to TRBJ1-4, with D unclear. This CDR3 is 12 amino acids long. In germline, CDR1 is SNHLY, CDR2 FYNNEI. Trimming removed 7 bases from V and 8 bases from J, with 11 bases in between. The CDR3: CASIQADEKLFF. CDR3 DNA sequence: TGTGCCAGCATACAAGCCGACGAAAAACTGTTTTTT.

The rearrangement links TRBV6-6 to TRBJ2-7; D is perhaps TRBD1 or TRBD2 (5 bases each). V was shortened by 5 bases and J by 5 bases, with 13 bases between the two germline ends. Per the germline V gene, CDR1 is MNHNY and CDR2 is SVGAGI (reference sequence). The CDR3 sequence is 13 residues long. The CDR3 DNA follows: TGTGCCAGCAGTCCAGACGTGGGGGACGAGCAGTACTTC. Residues: CASSPDVGDEQYF.

The J gene is TRBJ2-7, the V gene TRBV15; perhaps TRBD2 as D (5 bases). Trimming removed 1 base at V and 1 base at J, with 11 bases between. Per the germline V gene, CDR1 is LNHNV and CDR2 is YYDKDF (reference sequence). The CDR3 covers 15 residues. The CDR3 protein is CATSRGVANSYEQYF. Written as DNA, the CDR3 is TGTGCCACCAGCAGAGGGGTAGCGAATTCCTACGAGCAGTACTTC.

The chain recombines TRBV29-1 with TRBJ2-6; no clear D gene. V lost 0 bases, J lost 2 bases, and 8 bases lay in between. The germline CDR1 and CDR2 sequences are SQVTM and ANQGSEA. CDR3 length equals 15 residues. CDR3 loop: CSVEDERAGANVLTF. The CDR3 DNA reads as TGCAGCGTTGAAGATGAAAGGGCTGGGGCCAACGTCCTGACTTTC.

This clonotype showed up just a few times. For the CDR3, the DNA is TGCAGCGCCCGGGGCTTCTCCTACGAGCAGTACTTC. This codes for CSARGFSYEQYF. The chain recombines TRBV29-1 with TRBJ2-7; D may be TRBD1 or TRBD2 (5 bases each). Germline CDR1 SQVTM, CDR2 ANQGSEA. V shed 7 bases and J shed 0 bases, with 10 bases lying between them. The CDR3 is 12 residues long.

The chain uses TRBV9 and TRBJ2-7; D is tentatively TRBD1 or TRBD2 (6 bases each). The CDR3 extends over 18 amino acids. V lost 3 bases to trimming and J lost 2 bases, with 24 bases between them. Per the germline V gene, CDR1 is SGDLS and CDR2 is YYNGEE. CDR3 sequence (DNA): TGTGCCAGCAGCGCCCAACCATCTCCGGGGGCGGGGACCTACGAGCAGTACTTC. Translating gives CASSAQPSPGAGTYEQYF.

The chain recombines TRBV13 with TRBJ1-5; a weak D match, TRBD1 (6 bases). The length of the CDR3 is 16 residues. The V end was cut by 6 bases, the J end by 4 bases, with 19 bases between. Looked up from germline, CDR1 is PRHDT and CDR2 is FYEKMQ (reference sequence). CDR3 nucleotide sequence: TGTGCCAGCAGTCTTAACGGCGGACAGAGGAATCAGCCCCAGCATTTT. This translates into CASSLNGGQRNQPQHF. Using reference TRBV13 and TRBJ1-5 for the parts outside the CDR3, the full variable domain is AAGVIQSPRHLIKEKRETATLKCYPIPRHDTVYWYQQGPGQDPQFLISFYEKMQSDKGSIPDRFSAQQFSDYHSELNMSSLELGDSALYFCASSLNGGQRNQPQHFGDGTRLSIL.

There are many counts of this clonotype. The chain recombines TRBV7-2 with TRBJ2-1; D is possibly TRBD2 (5 bases). Germline CDR1 and CDR2: SGHTA and FQGNSA. Trimming cost V 2 bases and J 2 bases, with 7 bases left between them. The CDR3 is 14 residues long. Here the CDR3 DNA reads TGTGCCAGCAGCTTAATAGCGCCCTACAATGAGCAGTTCTTC. Translation: CASSLIAPYNEQFF.

The chain joins TRBV7-9 to TRBJ1-6, with D maybe TRBD1 (5 bases). Germline V CDR1 and CDR2: SEHNR, FQNEAQ (reference sequence). V dropped 5 bases and J dropped 0 bases, with 14 bases sitting between them. The CDR3 loop spans 17 amino acids. The chain's CDR3 is CASSRDSWSSYNSPLHF. DNA for the CDR3: TGTGCCAGCAGCAGGGACTCCTGGAGCTCCTATAATTCACCCCTCCACTTT.

This sequence joins TRBV12-3 or TRBV12-4 and TRBJ1-1; D is unresolved. The CDR3 is 10 amino acids. The ends were cut back, 6 bases at V and 11 bases at J, with 10 bases in the middle. The CDR3 protein is CASRGLGAFF. CDR3 DNA: TGTGCCAGCAGAGGGCTTGGCGCTTTCTTT.

This clonotype was found a few times. V and J are TRBV12-3 or TRBV12-4 and TRBJ1-1, with no clear D. Trimming took 7 bases from V and 1 from J, leaving 10 bases between them. The CDR3 totals 13 residues. The CDR3 region is CASTLTANTEAFF. The CDR3 DNA is TGTGCCAGCACCCTAACAGCGAACACTGAAGCTTTCTTT.

V gene TRBV19 combines with J gene TRBJ2-2, with 12 bases aligning to TRBD1. Germline trimming cut 6 bases from V and 5 bases from J; bases unmatched to any gene: 10. This CDR3 spans 17 amino acids. Germline V lookup: CDR1 LNHDA, CDR2 SQIVND (reference sequence). The CDR3 reads CASRSFWGQGATGELFF. The CDR3 DNA reads TGTGCCAGTAGGTCATTTTGGGGACAGGGGGCGACCGGGGAGCTGTTTTTT.

The chain joins TRBV7-6 to TRBJ2-1; tentative D call: TRBD2 (5 bases). The length of the CDR3 is 15 residues. Germline V gives CDR1 SGHVS, CDR2 FNYEAQ. Trimming shortened V by 5 bases and J by 6 bases, and 17 bases separated the two germline ends. CDR3 residues: CASSGGLTDPNEQFF. In nucleotides, the CDR3 is TGTGCCAGCAGCGGTGGACTCACCGACCCCAATGAGCAGTTCTTC.

There are many counts of this clonotype. The rearrangement uses TRBV7-8 and TRBJ2-7; TRBD2 agrees at 7 bases. V shed 5 bases, J shed 2 bases, and the junction held 6 bases outside the gene matches. Germline V gene lookup returns CDR1 SGHVS and CDR2 FQNEAQ. This CDR3 region has 14 residues. The CDR3 sequence is CASSPWGGTYEQYF. The CDR3 coding sequence is TGTGCCAGCAGCCCCTGGGGGGGGACCTACGAGCAGTACTTC.

V gene TRBV12-3 or TRBV12-4 combines with J gene TRBJ1-2; perhaps TRBD1 as D (6 bases). The CDR3 is 15 amino acids. V lost 6 bases and J 1 base, leaving 15 bases between the germline ends. The CDR3 sequence: CASSPKGQDNYGYTF. For the CDR3, the DNA is TGTGCCAGCAGCCCAAAGGGACAAGATAACTATGGCTACACCTTC.

The rearrangement joins TRBV6-6 to TRBJ1-5; TRBD1 agrees at 9 bases. The CDR3 extends over 16 amino acids. The V gene's germline CDR1 is MNHNY and CDR2 SVGAGI (reference sequence). The V gene end was trimmed by 5 bases and the J gene end by 1 base; junction bases not matched to a gene: 6. In nucleotides, the CDR3 is TGTGCCAGCAGTATACGACAGGGGGTAAGCAATCAGCCCCAGCATTTT. Encoded protein: CASSIRQGVSNQPQHF.

About this clonotype itself: This may be a read error: a much more frequent sequence differs by one nucleotide. This chain connects TRBV7-6 to TRBJ1-2; TRBD1 matches 7 bases. Trimming cost V 4 bases and J 2 bases; bases outside gene matches: 13. Germline V gene sequence: CDR1 SGHVS, CDR2 FNYEAQ. This CDR3 has 17 amino acids. CDR3 nucleotide sequence: TGTGCCAGCAGCTCTCCGCAAGACAGGGTCCGCAACTATGGCTACACCTTC. Translation: CASSSPQDRVRNYGYTF. Looking up the rest from reference TRBV7-6 and TRBJ1-2 gives the full variable domain: GAGVSQSPRYKVTKRGQDVALRCDPISGHVSLYWYRQALGQGPEFLTYFNYEAQQDKSGLPNDRFSAERPEGSISTLTIQRTEQRDSAMYRCASSSPQDRVRNYGYTFGSGTRLTVV.